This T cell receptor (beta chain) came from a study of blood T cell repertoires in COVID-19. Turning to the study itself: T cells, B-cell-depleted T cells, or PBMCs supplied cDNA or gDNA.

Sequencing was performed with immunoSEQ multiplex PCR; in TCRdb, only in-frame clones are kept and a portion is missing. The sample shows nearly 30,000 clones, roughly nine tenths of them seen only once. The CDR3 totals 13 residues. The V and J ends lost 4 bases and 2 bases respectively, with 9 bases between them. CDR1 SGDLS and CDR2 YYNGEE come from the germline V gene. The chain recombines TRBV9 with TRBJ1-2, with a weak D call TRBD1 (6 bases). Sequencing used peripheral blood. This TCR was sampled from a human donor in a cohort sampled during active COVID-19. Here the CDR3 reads CASSPQGNYGYTF. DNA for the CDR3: TGTGCCAGCAGCCCGCAGGGGAACTATGGCTACACCTTC. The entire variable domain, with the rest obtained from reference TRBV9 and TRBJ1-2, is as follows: DSGVTQTPKHLITATGQRVTLRCSPRSGDLSVYWYQQSLDQGLQFLIQYYNGEERAKGNILERFSAQQFPDLHSELNLSSLELGDSALYFCASSPQGNYGYTFGSGTRLTVV.